This record looks at one T cell receptor (beta chain) sequence and its context. What it recognizes is unknown. MiXCR, applied by TCRdb to the reads, yields one record per CDR3 protein. The table shows about 100,000 distinct CDR3 sequences, with less than 55% occurring only once. V was pared by 7 bases and J by 7 bases, with 8 bases of the junction left unmatched. Germline V CDR1 and CDR2: LNHDA, SQIVND (reference sequence). This CDR3 has 15 residues. The data were obtained in a study of T cell repertoires in cytomegalovirus infection. Study details: CMV epitopes, recently identified HLA-C-restricted and well-studied HLA-B-restricted, were used. Evidence of both CMV infection and a matching HLA type came from public TCR beta signatures.

General study points: Cumulated frequencies of public TCR beta families served to identify carriers of CMV plus the relevant HLA. CMV-specific TCR beta clonotypes restricted by HLA-C were the ones dominating the ex vivo response.

The sequencing used CD8+ T cells from cultured PBMCs, collected from culture after CMV antigen stimulation. This TCR was recovered from a human donor in good health (CMV status not recorded). Some clones in this sample may be carry-over from other donors' samples. V and J are TRBV19 and TRBJ2-1; 12 bases fit TRBD2. DNA for the CDR3: TGTGCCAGTACCCCCTCTAGCGGGGGGGCGAATGAGCAGTTCTTC. Protein sequence: CASTPSSGGANEQFF.